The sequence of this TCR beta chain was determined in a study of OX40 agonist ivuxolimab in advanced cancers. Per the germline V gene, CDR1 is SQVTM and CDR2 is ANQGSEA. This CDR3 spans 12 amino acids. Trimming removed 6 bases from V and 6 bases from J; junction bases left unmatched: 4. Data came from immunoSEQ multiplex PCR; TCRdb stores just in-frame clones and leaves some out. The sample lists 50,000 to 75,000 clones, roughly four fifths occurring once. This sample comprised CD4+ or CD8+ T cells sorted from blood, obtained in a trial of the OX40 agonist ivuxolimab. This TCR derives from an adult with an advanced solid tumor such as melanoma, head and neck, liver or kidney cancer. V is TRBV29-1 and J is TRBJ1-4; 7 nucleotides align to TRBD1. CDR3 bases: TGCAGCGTGCGGGACAGAGATGAAAAACTGTTTTTT. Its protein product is CSVRDRDEKLFF.